The 29 T cell receptor beta chains below all came from one sample that was sequenced in a study of blood T cell repertoires in COVID-19. Sequenced by immunoSEQ multiplex PCR; TCRdb stores in-frame clones only, minus some. The sample has around 170,000 clones, roughly nine tenths seen once. Sequenced material: peripheral blood. These receptors were obtained from a man between 60 and 75 years old with acute or convalescent COVID-19.

The chain recombines TRBV9 with TRBJ1-6; D perhaps matches TRBD1 (5 bases). The CDR3 covers 15 residues. V gave up 0 bases and J gave up 6 bases, with 10 bases separating them. CDR1 is SGDLS and CDR2 is YYNGEE in the germline V gene. As DNA, the CDR3 is TGTGCCAGCAGCGTAGGGGCGGGACTTAATTCACCCCTCCACTTT. Protein sequence: CASSVGAGLNSPLHF.

The J gene is TRBJ2-6, the V gene TRBV5-1; 8 nucleotides line up with TRBD2. The CDR3 spans 16 residues. Trimming at V came to 4 bases and at J to 0 bases, leaving 3 bases not matched to a gene. CDR1 SGHRS and CDR2 YFSETQ come from the germline V gene. The CDR3 is CASSPSGGSGANVLTF. CDR3 sequence (DNA): TGCGCCAGCAGCCCCAGCGGGGGCTCTGGGGCCAACGTCCTGACTTTC.

This clone occurred once. The chain couples TRBV4-1 to TRBJ1-3; D gene uncertain. CDR1 and CDR2 (germline): MGHRA, YSYEKL. The germline V and J ends were trimmed by 4 bases and 0 bases, with 16 bases remaining between them. The CDR3 is 17 amino acids. The DNA for the CDR3 is TGCGCCAGCAGCCTACCCAGCCTGGGGAGCTCTGGAAACACCATATATTTT. This sequence encodes CASSLPSLGSSGNTIYF.

The rearrangement uses TRBV7-9 and TRBJ2-5; 8 positions agree with TRBD2. From germline, CDR1 is SEHNR and CDR2 FQNEAQ (reference sequence). The ends lost 5 bases at V and 4 bases at J; junction bases unmatched: 6. The CDR3 loop spans 14 amino acids. The CDR3, as DNA: TGTGCCAGCAGCCCTCGGGAGGGGGGAGAGACCCAGTACTTC. Translated: CASSPREGGETQYF. The entire variable domain, with the rest obtained from reference TRBV7-9 and TRBJ2-5, is as follows: DTGVSQNPRHKITKRGQNVTFRCDPISEHNRLYWYRQTLGQGPEFLTYFQNEAQLEKSRLLSDRFSAERPKGSFSTLEIQRTEQGDSAMYLCASSPREGGETQYFGPGTRLLVL.

V and J are TRBV19 and TRBJ1-2; a weak D match, TRBD1 (5 bases). The V gene lost 3 bases and the J gene lost 7 bases, with 18 bases spanning the gap. The CDR3 spans 15 residues. CDR1 is LNHDA, CDR2 SQIVND, per germline (reference sequence). CDR3 nucleotide sequence: TGTGCCAGTAGTATCGTCGGCGTGGCAGGGTTTGGCTACACCTTC. This encodes CASSIVGVAGFGYTF.

The J gene is TRBJ1-1, the V gene TRBV10-3, with D perhaps matching TRBD1 (6 bases). The germline V gene encodes CDR1 ENHRY and CDR2 SYGVKD. The CDR3 has 14 residues. V lost 0 bases, J lost 3 bases, and 8 bases lay in between. For the CDR3, the DNA is TGTGCCATCAGTGAGTCGTCAGGGGACACTGAAGCTTTCTTT. Translation gives CAISESSGDTEAFF.

The chain has TRBV15 and TRBJ1-5, with D possibly matching TRBD1 (5 bases). Trimming cost V 3 bases and J 4 bases, with 13 bases left between them. Germline assignment: CDR1 LNHNV and CDR2 YYDKDF (reference sequence). This CDR3 comprises 15 residues. CDR3 protein: CATSRVSRENQPQHF. DNA of the CDR3: TGTGCCACCAGCAGGGTAAGCAGGGAAAATCAGCCCCAGCATTTT.

J is TRBJ2-1 and V is TRBV25-1; perhaps TRBD2 as D (6 bases). Germline V lookup: CDR1 MGHDK, CDR2 SYGVNS. The V and J ends lost 5 bases and 1 base respectively, with 12 bases between them. This CDR3 contains 15 residues. The CDR3 loop is CASSLRDGSYNEQFF. The CDR3 nucleotides are TGTGCCAGCAGTTTGCGGGACGGTTCCTACAATGAGCAGTTCTTC.

The CDR3 loop reads CASSLGEVTEAFF. The CDR3, as DNA: TGTGCCAGCAGTTTAGGGGAGGTCACTGAAGCTTTCTTT. The rearrangement links TRBV12-3 or TRBV12-4 to TRBJ1-1; D not certain. V shed 1 base and J shed 4 bases, with 7 bases lying between them. The CDR3 extends over 13 amino acids.

The CDR3 bases are TGTGCCACCAGTGACAACAGGGGTCGACAGCCCCAGCATTTT. Residues: CATSDNRGRQPQHF. The J gene is TRBJ1-5, the V gene TRBV24-1; 7 nucleotides match TRBD1. The J segment lost 7 bases and the V segment lost 4 bases, leaving 6 bases of the junction unmatched. This CDR3 is built from 14 residues. Germline V lookup: CDR1 KGHDR, CDR2 SFDVKD.

The CDR3, as DNA: TGTGCCAGTGGGTCTCAGGACTATGGCTACACCTTC. Translating it yields CASGSQDYGYTF. V is TRBV2 and J is TRBJ1-2; D unclear. CDR3 length: 12 amino acids. Germline V lookup: CDR1 SNHLY, CDR2 FYNNEI. The V gene lost 9 bases and the J gene lost 3 bases, with 11 bases spanning the gap.

The V call is TRBV13, the J call TRBJ1-5; D unresolved. V was trimmed by 0 bases and J by 3 bases, leaving 9 bases between them. The length of the CDR3 is 15 residues. Germline V lookup: CDR1 PRHDT, CDR2 FYEKMQ (reference sequence). CDR3 nucleotides: TGTGCCAGCAGCTTAGGCGGAGGGTCCAATCAGCCCCAGCATTTT. Translation: CASSLGGGSNQPQHF.

This chain uses TRBV3-1 (or the pseudogene TRBV3-2) with TRBJ2-3; 7 bases map to TRBD2. Per germline, CDR1 LGHDT and CDR2 YNNKEL (reference sequence). The length of the CDR3 is 15 residues. The V and J ends lost 1 base and 3 bases, in that order; junction bases with no gene match: 4. The chain's CDR3 is CASSQGPSGTDTQYF. Here the CDR3 DNA reads TGTGCCAGCAGCCAAGGTCCTAGCGGAACAGATACGCAGTATTTT.

The chain uses TRBV6-5 and TRBJ1-1; TRBD1 matches 10 bases. With V trimmed by 5 bases and J by 6 bases, 9 bases remained unmatched. Germline V CDR1 and CDR2: MNHEY, SVGAGI. The CDR3 totals 15 residues. The CDR3 sequence: CASSRPGTGAAEAFF. As DNA, the CDR3 is TGTGCCAGCAGTCGTCCCGGGACAGGGGCCGCTGAAGCTTTCTTT.

Points on this clone: Other nucleotide sequences from this sample produce the same CDR3. The V gene is TRBV29-1, the J gene TRBJ2-6; D gene unclear. Germline CDR1 reads SQVTM; CDR2 reads ANQGSEA. V was cut by 4 bases and J by 1 base, with 8 bases left in between. CDR3 size: 14 residues. The CDR3 DNA follows: TGCAGCGTTGCAGTTTCATCTGGGGCCAACGTCCTGACTTTC. It yields the protein CSVAVSSGANVLTF.

This chain uses TRBV7-9 with TRBJ2-6, with a possible D match to TRBD1 (5 bases). The CDR3 consists of 15 residues. Germline loops: CDR1 SEHNR, CDR2 FQNEAQ (reference sequence). Trimming removed 4 bases at V and 3 bases at J, with 10 bases between. The CDR3 bases are TGTGCCAGCAGCTCTACAGGTGGTGGGGCCAACGTCCTGACTTTC. Its translation: CASSSTGGGANVLTF.

V is TRBV19 and J is TRBJ1-1; 7 bases match TRBD1. The junction had 4 bases not matched to a gene; V was cut back by 6 bases and J by 0 bases. CDR3 length equals 14 residues. Germline lookup yields CDR1 LNHDA and CDR2 SQIVND (reference sequence). In nucleotides, the CDR3 is TGTGCCAGTAGACAACAGGGGCTGAACACTGAAGCTTTCTTT. Amino acid sequence: CASRQQGLNTEAFF.

V gene TRBV19 combines with J gene TRBJ1-1; D not certain. Germline-derived CDR1 and CDR2 are LNHDA and SQIVND (reference sequence). V lost 4 bases and J lost 2, with 11 bases in between. There are 14 residues in the CDR3. Here the CDR3 DNA reads TGTGCCAGTAGTAGGTCTTCAGTCAACACTGAAGCTTTCTTT. This encodes CASSRSSVNTEAFF.

V is TRBV7-9 and J is TRBJ2-5, with D tentatively TRBD2 (6 bases). The CDR3 contains 12 residues. Germline V lookup: CDR1 SEHNR, CDR2 FQNEAQ (reference sequence). Trimming removed 6 bases at V and 8 bases at J, with 13 bases between. In DNA, the CDR3 is TGTGCCAGCAGTACCGGGACTGGAACCCAGTACTTC. Translation gives CASSTGTGTQYF.

This chain uses TRBV19 with TRBJ1-2; the D gene is possibly TRBD1 (6 bases). The CDR3 totals 12 residues. The V gene's germline CDR1 is LNHDA and CDR2 SQIVND (reference sequence). Trimming removed 11 bases from V and 2 bases from J, with 12 bases in between. CDR3 region: CASWGRNYGYTF. The DNA of the CDR3 is TGTGCCTCCTGGGGGCGAAACTATGGCTACACCTTC. Drawing the rest from reference TRBV19 and TRBJ1-2, the complete variable domain is DGGITQSPKYLFRKEGQNVTLSCEQNLNHDAMYWYRQDPGQGLRLIYYSQIVNDFQKGDIAEGYSVSREKKESFPLTVTSAQKNPTAFYLCASWGRNYGYTFGSGTRLTVV.

The V and J genes are TRBV5-1 and TRBJ2-5; 12 positions agree with TRBD1. The CDR3 spans 15 residues. The J segment lost 5 bases and the V segment lost 4 bases, leaving 6 bases of the junction unmatched. CDR1 and CDR2 from the germline V gene are SGHRS and YFSETQ. The CDR3: CASSPGTGGRETQYF. CDR3 nucleotide sequence: TGCGCCAGCAGCCCCGGGACAGGGGGCCGGGAGACCCAGTACTTC.

This clone has just one count. V gene TRBV12-3 or TRBV12-4 combines with J gene TRBJ1-5, with no clear D. With 6 bases removed from V and 7 bases from J, the gap between germline ends came to 10 bases. This CDR3 comprises 12 residues. DNA for the CDR3: TGTGCCAGCAGCTCGAGCCGGCAGCCCCAGCATTTT. Protein sequence: CASSSSRQPQHF.

The chain carries TRBV4-1 and TRBJ1-1; possibly TRBD1 for D (6 bases). Looked up from germline, CDR1 is MGHRA and CDR2 is YSYEKL. This CDR3 is 14 amino acids long. V dropped 0 bases and J dropped 8 bases, with 13 bases sitting between them. The CDR3 is CASSQDPHRAEAFF. DNA of the CDR3: TGCGCCAGCAGCCAAGATCCCCACAGGGCCGAAGCTTTCTTT.

This clone appeared a single time. V gene TRBV11-2 combines with J gene TRBJ1-1; D ambiguous. The V gene's germline CDR1 is SGHAT and CDR2 FQNNGV. The CDR3 extends over 13 amino acids. The germline V and J ends were trimmed by 4 bases and 1 base, with 7 bases remaining between them. This chain's CDR3 is CASSSYRNTEAFF. CDR3 nucleotide sequence: TGTGCCAGCAGCTCATACAGGAACACTGAAGCTTTCTTT. The whole variable domain, remainder taken from reference TRBV11-2 and TRBJ1-1, is EAGVAQSPRYKIIEKRQSVAFWCNPISGHATLYWYQQILGQGPKLLIQFQNNGVVDDSQLPKDRFSAERLKGVDSTLKIQPAKLEDSAVYLCASSSYRNTEAFFGQGTRLTVV.

This chain joins TRBV30 and TRBJ2-7, with D unclear. The CDR3 runs to 14 residues. The germline CDR1 and CDR2 sequences are GTSNPN and SVGIG (reference sequence). V lost 3 bases and J lost 1, with 13 bases in between. The DNA of the CDR3 is TGTGCCTGGAGGTTACCAGGATTTTCCTACGAGCAGTACTTC. It specifies CAWRLPGFSYEQYF.

The CDR3 DNA sequence: TGCAGCGTTGAGGTAGGCCAGTCGGGCTCCTACGAGCAGTACTTC. As protein: CSVEVGQSGSYEQYF. The chain couples TRBV29-1 to TRBJ2-7; D is unresolved. V was shortened by 3 bases and J by 0 bases, with 15 bases between the two germline ends. The CDR3 extends over 15 amino acids. The germline gives CDR1 SQVTM, CDR2 ANQGSEA.

The chain links TRBV6-5 to TRBJ1-2, with D unresolved. V lost 7 bases and J 8 bases, leaving 20 bases between the germline ends. The CDR3 sequence is 14 residues long. Per germline, CDR1 MNHEY and CDR2 SVGAGI. The CDR3: CASTPTAGLDGYTF. The CDR3 bases are TGTGCCAGCACCCCTACTGCGGGGTTGGACGGCTACACCTTC.

The rearrangement uses TRBV27 and TRBJ2-1; TRBD2 matches 13 bases. The CDR3 has 18 residues. V lost 2 bases to trimming and J lost 4 bases; unmatched junction nucleotides: 8. CDR1 and CDR2 from the germline V gene are MNHEY and SMNVEV (reference sequence). This CDR3 reads CASSLARTSGSLYNEQFF. CDR3 DNA sequence: TGTGCCAGCAGTTTAGCCCGGACTAGCGGGAGCCTATACAATGAGCAGTTCTTC.

This clone was seen once. The chain carries TRBV2 and TRBJ2-7; 7 nucleotides match TRBD2. V trimming: 11 bases; J trimming: 4 bases; junction bases outside the gene matches: 11. Germline CDR1 reads SNHLY; CDR2 reads FYNNEI. This CDR3 is built from 13 residues. CDR3 DNA sequence: TGTGCCGGGAGGGACGGCGGGAGTTACGAGCAGTACTTC. Protein: CAGRDGGSYEQYF.